These T cell receptor beta chains were read from a single sample in a study of blood T cell repertoires in COVID-19. Assay used: immunoSEQ multiplex PCR; TCRdb lists only in-frame clones, some missing. Among roughly 60,000 clones listed, more than 75% were seen once. Sequencing was performed on peripheral blood. These TCRs come from a human donor in a cohort sampled during active COVID-19. CDR3s include the opening cysteine and the closing phenylalanine or tryptophan. D genes are given only for firm matches. Clone size is given for some rows only: seen once, a few or many times, or a class if the clone is expanded.

D gene: TRBD2
J gene: TRBJ2-7
V gene: TRBV27
CDR3 length: 16
clone size: few
CDR3 DNA: TGTGCCAGCAGACACCAACCCGGGACTAGTGTCTACGAGCAGTACTTC
CDR3 protein: CASRHQPGTSVYEQYF

D gene: TRBD1
J gene: TRBJ1-6
V gene: TRBV5-4
CDR3 length: 18
clone size: .
CDR3 DNA: TGTGCCAGCAGCTTGAAGCCGGCGGGACAGGGTAGGGGTTCACCCCTCCACTTT
CDR3 protein: CASSLKPAGQGRGSPLHF

D gene: .
J gene: TRBJ2-7
V gene: TRBV20-1
CDR3 length: 11
clone size: .
CDR3 DNA: TGCAGTGCTAGAGGCGTCTACGAGCAGTACTTC
CDR3 protein: CSARGVYEQYF

D gene: TRBD2
J gene: TRBJ2-1
V gene: TRBV9
CDR3 length: 16
clone size: .
CDR3 DNA: TGTGCCAGCAGCGTAGGGGGACTAGGGGCCTACAATGAGCAGTTCTTC
CDR3 protein: CASSVGGLGAYNEQFF

D gene: .
J gene: TRBJ2-7
V gene: TRBV19
CDR3 length: 13
clone size: .
CDR3 DNA: TGTGCCAGTAGTGAAAAGCACTCCTACGAGCAGTACTTC
CDR3 protein: CASSEKHSYEQYF

D gene: TRBD2
J gene: TRBJ2-7
V gene: TRBV7-9
CDR3 length: 14
clone size: .
CDR3 DNA: TGTGCCAGCAGCTTGACTAGCGGGACCTACGAGCAGTACTTC
CDR3 protein: CASSLTSGTYEQYF

D gene: TRBD2
J gene: TRBJ2-7
V gene: TRBV7-3
CDR3 length: 14
clone size: .
CDR3 DNA: TGTGCCAGCAGCTTGACTAGCGGGGGTACCGAGCAGTACTTC
CDR3 protein: CASSLTSGGTEQYF

D gene: .
J gene: TRBJ2-7
V gene: TRBV4-1
CDR3 length: 14
clone size: .
CDR3 DNA: TGCGCCAGCAGGCGGGTACTAGACTCCTACGAGCAGTACTTC
CDR3 protein: CASRRVLDSYEQYF

D gene: TRBD2
J gene: TRBJ2-1
V gene: TRBV20-1
CDR3 length: 11
clone size: .
CDR3 DNA: TGCAGTGCGGGAGGTAGCGGGGGTAGGTTCTTC
CDR3 protein: CSAGGSGGRFF

D gene: TRBD1
J gene: TRBJ2-3
V gene: TRBV7-9
CDR3 length: 15
clone size: .
CDR3 DNA: TGTGCCAGCAGCCAAGGGGACAGGGGGTATGATACGCAGTATTTT
CDR3 protein: CASSQGDRGYDTQYF

D gene: .
J gene: TRBJ1-1
V gene: TRBV5-6
CDR3 length: 16
clone size: .
CDR3 DNA: TGTGCCAGCAGCTTGGATCCGACGACAGTGAACACTGAAGCTTTCTTT
CDR3 protein: CASSLDPTTVNTEAFF

D gene: .
J gene: TRBJ2-7
V gene: TRBV5-4
CDR3 length: 15
clone size: .
CDR3 DNA: TGTGCCAGCAGCCGGGTCCGGGGTCCCGCCTCCGAGCAGTACTTC
CDR3 protein: CASSRVRGPASEQYF

D gene: .
J gene: TRBJ1-2
V gene: TRBV4-3
CDR3 length: 17
clone size: .
CDR3 DNA: TGCGCCAGCAGCCCCGACGGGACACCTCCGACCAACTATGGCTACACCTTC
CDR3 protein: CASSPDGTPPTNYGYTF

D gene: TRBD1
J gene: TRBJ2-7
V gene: TRBV7-2
CDR3 length: 16
clone size: .
CDR3 DNA: TGTGCCAGCAGCTTGATCCCAGGGGGCGGAAGGTACGAGCAGTACTTC
CDR3 protein: CASSLIPGGGRYEQYF

D gene: TRBD2
J gene: TRBJ2-7
V gene: TRBV19
CDR3 length: 12
clone size: .
CDR3 DNA: TGTGCCACTCTAGCGGCTCTAGGCGAGCAGTACTTC
CDR3 protein: CATLAALGEQYF

D gene: .
J gene: TRBJ1-5
V gene: TRBV7-2
CDR3 length: 14
clone size: .
CDR3 DNA: TGTGCCAGCAGCTTAGGGTCACAAGATCAGCCCCAGCATTTT
CDR3 protein: CASSLGSQDQPQHF

D gene: .
J gene: TRBJ2-4
V gene: TRBV6-2/TRBV6-3
CDR3 length: 17
clone size: once
CDR3 DNA: TGTGCCAGCAGCCCTACGGGGGAGGCTATAGCCAAAAACATTCAGTACTTC
CDR3 protein: CASSPTGEAIAKNIQYF

D gene: TRBD2
J gene: TRBJ2-1
V gene: TRBV7-3
CDR3 length: 15
clone size: .
CDR3 DNA: TGTGCCAGCAGCCTCCTAGCGGGGGTTTACAATGAGCAGTTCTTC
CDR3 protein: CASSLLAGVYNEQFF

D gene: TRBD2
J gene: TRBJ2-1
V gene: TRBV7-6
CDR3 length: 17
clone size: .
CDR3 DNA: TGTGCCAGCAGCTTAGCGCTTCCTAGCGGGACCTCCAATGAGCAGTTCTTC
CDR3 protein: CASSLALPSGTSNEQFF

D gene: TRBD1
J gene: TRBJ2-7
V gene: TRBV7-9
CDR3 length: 13
clone size: .
CDR3 DNA: TGTGCCAGCAGAACCGGGACAGGGGGCGAGCAGTACTTC
CDR3 protein: CASRTGTGGEQYF

D gene: .
J gene: TRBJ2-7
V gene: TRBV6-7
CDR3 length: 18
clone size: .
CDR3 DNA: TGTGCCAGCAGTTACCTCGCGGGTAGCGGCGTTAGCTCCTACGAGCAGTACTTC
CDR3 protein: CASSYLAGSGVSSYEQYF

D gene: TRBD2
J gene: TRBJ2-3
V gene: TRBV4-3
CDR3 length: 17
clone size: .
CDR3 DNA: TGCGCCAGCAGCCAAGATCCGGGACTAGCGGGACCAGATACGCAGTATTTT
CDR3 protein: CASSQDPGLAGPDTQYF

D gene: TRBD1
J gene: TRBJ1-1
V gene: TRBV6-2/TRBV6-3
CDR3 length: 16
clone size: .
CDR3 DNA: TGTGCCAGCAGCAGTCACCCCACAGGGGTCGGCACTGAAGCTTTCTTT
CDR3 protein: CASSSHPTGVGTEAFF